This TCR beta chain is from a study of STAT5B mutations in CD4+ large granular lymphocyte leukemia. General observations from the study: CD4-sorted patient repertoires seemed more clonal than healthy CD4+ repertoires.

Clones were read by immunoSEQ multiplex PCR, and TCRdb kept only the in-frame ones, dropping some. The data contain over 25,000 clones, less than 75% of them singletons. As regards this clone: Its antigen remains unknown.

The ends were cut back, 1 base at V and 5 bases at J, with 6 bases in the middle. Germline lookup yields CDR1 SGHVS and CDR2 FQNEAQ. This CDR3 spans 13 amino acids. The source material was CD4+ T cells from blood buffy coats. This sequence joins TRBV7-8 and TRBJ1-5; D is ambiguous. The sequence was obtained from a human donor in good health. CDR3 nucleotide sequence: TGTGCCAGCAGCTTAGATAGAGATCAGCCCCAGCATTTT. Its protein product is CASSLDRDQPQHF.